This T cell receptor beta chain was recovered during a study of cytomegalovirus exposure and HLA in healthy donors. As for the study in general: HLA-typed donors were the source of about 85 million unique TCRs held in an early data release.

Study-wide points: CMV serostatus was the sole immune exposure data available.

This PCR relied on a set of 60 Vbeta primers and 13 Jbeta primers. Produced via immunoSEQ multiplex PCR; TCRdb's table is partial and in-frame only. Of 55,000 to 80,000 clones in the sample, roughly 78% were seen once. Of note for this clone: Its antigen remains unidentified.

V was clipped by 1 base and J by 8 bases; unmatched bases: 13. In germline, CDR1 is SGDLS, CDR2 YYNGEE. The CDR3 spans 17 residues. Input material: PBMCs. The clonotype originates from a man aged 40-55 years in good health and CMV-seronegative. The chain couples TRBV9 to TRBJ1-4, with TRBD1 identical over 8 bases. The CDR3: CASSVTAQGQGIEKLFF. The CDR3 nucleotides are TGTGCCAGCAGCGTAACTGCCCAAGGACAGGGTATAGAAAAACTGTTTTTT.